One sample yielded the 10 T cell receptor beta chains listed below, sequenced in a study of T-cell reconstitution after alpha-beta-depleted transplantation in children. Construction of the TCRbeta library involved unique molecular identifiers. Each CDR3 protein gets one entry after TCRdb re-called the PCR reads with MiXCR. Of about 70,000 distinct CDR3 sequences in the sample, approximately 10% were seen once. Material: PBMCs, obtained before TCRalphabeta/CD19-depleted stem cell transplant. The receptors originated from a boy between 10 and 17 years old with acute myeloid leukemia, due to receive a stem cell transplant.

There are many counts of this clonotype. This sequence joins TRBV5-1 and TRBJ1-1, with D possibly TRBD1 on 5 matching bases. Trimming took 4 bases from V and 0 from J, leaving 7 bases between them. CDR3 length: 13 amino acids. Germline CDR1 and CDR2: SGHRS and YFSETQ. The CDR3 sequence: CASSTGVNTEAFF. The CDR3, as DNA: TGCGCCAGCAGCACGGGGGTGAACACTGAAGCTTTCTTT.

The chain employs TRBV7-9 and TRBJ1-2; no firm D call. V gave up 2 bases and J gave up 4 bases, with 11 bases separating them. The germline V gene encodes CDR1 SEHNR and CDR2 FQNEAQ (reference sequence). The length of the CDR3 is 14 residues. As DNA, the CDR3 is TGTGCCAGCAGCTTAAGTAGCACGTTCTATGGCTACACCTTC. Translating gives CASSLSSTFYGYTF.

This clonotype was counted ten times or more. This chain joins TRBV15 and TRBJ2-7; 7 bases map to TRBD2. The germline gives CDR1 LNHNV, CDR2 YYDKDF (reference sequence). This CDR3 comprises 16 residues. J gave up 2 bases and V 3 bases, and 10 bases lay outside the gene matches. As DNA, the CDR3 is TGTGCCACCAGCAGTGGGCTAGCGGAGACCCCCTACGAGCAGTACTTC. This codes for CATSSGLAETPYEQYF.

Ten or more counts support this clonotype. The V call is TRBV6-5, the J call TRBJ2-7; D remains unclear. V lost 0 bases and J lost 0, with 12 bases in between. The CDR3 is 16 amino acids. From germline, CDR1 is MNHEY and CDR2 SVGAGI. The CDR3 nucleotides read TGTGCCAGCAGTTACTCAGTCGGACCAAGCTCCTACGAGCAGTACGTC. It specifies CASSYSVGPSSYEQYV.

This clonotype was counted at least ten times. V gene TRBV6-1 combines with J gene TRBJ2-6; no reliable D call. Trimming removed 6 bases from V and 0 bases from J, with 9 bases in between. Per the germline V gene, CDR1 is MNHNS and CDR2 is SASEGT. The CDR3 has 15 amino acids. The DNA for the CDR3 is TGTGCCAGCAGCCGACGGATCTCTGGGGCCAACGTCCTGACTTTC. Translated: CASSRRISGANVLTF.

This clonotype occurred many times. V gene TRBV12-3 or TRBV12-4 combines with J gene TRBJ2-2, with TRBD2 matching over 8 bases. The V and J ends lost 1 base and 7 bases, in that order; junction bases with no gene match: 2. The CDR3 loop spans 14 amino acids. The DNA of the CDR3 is TGTGCCAGCAGTTTAGTCCTAGCGGGCGGGGAGCTGTTTTTT. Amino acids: CASSLVLAGGELFF.

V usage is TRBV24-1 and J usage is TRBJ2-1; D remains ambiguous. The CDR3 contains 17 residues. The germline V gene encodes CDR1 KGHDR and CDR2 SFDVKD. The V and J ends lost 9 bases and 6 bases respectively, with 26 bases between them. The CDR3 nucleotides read TGTGCCACCTCCAAGCTGCCTCCGGCAGTGGTTTCCAATGAGCAGTTCTTC. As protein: CATSKLPPAVVSNEQFF.

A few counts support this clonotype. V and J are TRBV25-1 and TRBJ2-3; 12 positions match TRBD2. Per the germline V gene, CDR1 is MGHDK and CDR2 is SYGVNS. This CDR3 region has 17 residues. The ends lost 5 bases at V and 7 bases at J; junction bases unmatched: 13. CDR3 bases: TGTGCCAGCAGTCCTACCGGCCTAGCGGGAGGGCTTCATACGCAGTATTTT. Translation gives CASSPTGLAGGLHTQYF.

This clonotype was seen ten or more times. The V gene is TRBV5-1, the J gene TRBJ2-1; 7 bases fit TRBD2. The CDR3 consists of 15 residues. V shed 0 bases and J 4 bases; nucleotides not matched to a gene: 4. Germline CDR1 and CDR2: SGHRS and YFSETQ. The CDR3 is CASSLALAGYNEQFF. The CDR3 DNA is TGCGCCAGCAGCTTGGCGTTAGCGGGTTACAATGAGCAGTTCTTC.

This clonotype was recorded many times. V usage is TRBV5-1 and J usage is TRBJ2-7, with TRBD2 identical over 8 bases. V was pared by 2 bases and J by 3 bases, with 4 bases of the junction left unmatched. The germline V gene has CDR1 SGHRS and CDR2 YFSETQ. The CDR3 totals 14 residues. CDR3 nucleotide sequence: TGCGCCAGCAGCTTACGGGGGGGCGGCTACGAGCAGTACGTC. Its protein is CASSLRGGGYEQYV.